The subject of this entry is one TCR beta chain. Its antigen has not been determined. The input lacks base qualities; no much larger clone sits a single base away. The sample originates from a study of cytotoxic CD8 clonotypes in ibrutinib-treated CLL (dated by TCRdb to about 2021). Notes on the research overall: The cohort had around twelve relapsed/refractory and under 16 treatment-naive patients; 17 to 18 were IGHV unmutated. Responses were partial in around 25 patients and complete in 2; after median approximately 67 months follow-up, about 14 stayed in remission and some twelve progressed. Samples at response were collected after a median of about 12 months of treatment, with a range of about 6 to 36 months. An average of around 250,000 productive templates and 94,082 productive rearrangements was obtained per sample. Longitudinal samples were obtainable from about 30% of the roughly 90 participants in the trial. Cryopreserved peripheral blood mononuclear cells were collected at three points: before therapy, at response, and at either sustained remission or disease progression. Every sample from remission and from progressive disease was obtained while the patients were still on ibrutinib.

CDR1 and CDR2 are read off the germline V gene (reference sequence) as SEHNR and FQNEAQ. The V and J ends are trimmed by 1 base and 4 bases, leaving 5 bases between them. The CDR3 goes from the cysteine to the phenylalanine over 13 residues. Just the 39-base CDR3 DNA is kept, in frame starting at base 1. Around 2 micrograms of genomic DNA were extracted from cryopreserved PBMCs for TCR beta library preparation. High-throughput TCR beta sequencing was performed on longitudinal blood samples from CLL patients receiving ibrutinib monotherapy. The patients took part in an open-label, single-center phase 2 trial of ibrutinib monotherapy. On a MiSeq, deep resolution sequencing aimed for a depth between 1 in 1 million and 1 in 200,000 T cells, with each clonotype covered 10x on average. TCR beta libraries were generated with the immunoSEQ hsTCRB Kit. In the source study's methods: Data were analyzed with ImmunoSEQ Data Assistant and ImmunoSEQ Analyzer, with V, D and J genes assigned per IMGT definitions. Clonality, which ranges from 0 to 1, was calculated as one minus the normalized Shannon entropy of productive rearrangement frequencies. Public clonotype analysis was restricted to overrepresented clonotypes comprising at least 0.05% of each patient's repertoire. Thirteen repertoires from age-matched healthy donors, obtained from immuneACCESS, served as clonality controls. TCRdb holds this immuneACCESS table with in-frame rearrangements only. Some clones are missing; in checked studies, unresolved V genes explain under half, and the rest has no known cause. The DNA was the basis for D and trimming; V, J and clone size are from that table. Present in this sample are 300,000 to 400,000 clones, under 70% of which were seen just once. The ten most abundant clones make up just under 6.5% of the sample.

The paper as a whole reports these results and caveats: Baseline clonality was found to be higher than that of age-matched healthy donors and was strongly correlated with circulating CD8+ T-cell counts. Public clonotypes were rare and either contracted or stayed stable during treatment, and the rise in clonality at ibrutinib response reflected the expansion of private clonotypes. Sampling times were not matched between patients in sustained remission and patients whose disease was progressing, and lymph node repertoires were not examined. An increase in clonality was observed at ibrutinib response, with clonality remaining stable during sustained remission and falling back toward baseline at progression.

The sequence derives from a human donor with chronic lymphocytic leukemia. The rearranged chain carries TRBV7-9 and TRBJ1-5, with no reliable assignment of the D segment. The sample in question was PBMCs, obtained after 36 months of ibrutinib treatment. The CDR3 is CASSLGLNQPQHF. The DNA reads as follows: TGTGCCAGCAGCTTAGGGCTTAATCAGCCCCAGCATTTT.